Here is one TCR beta chain with its context. Its antigen remains unidentified. No base-level quality is on record; no much larger clone is a single base apart. The CDR3 runs 15 residues from the cysteine to the phenylalanine. This entry keeps only the CDR3 DNA: 45 bases, framed from base 1. Trimming takes 7 bases off V and 1 base off J; junction bases not matched to a gene: 9. CDR1 and CDR2 (GTSNPN, SVGIG) derive from the germline V gene (reference sequence). Participants in the prospective study were aged about 18 to 90 years, lived in more than 20 United States geographic areas, and enrolled through a virtual design. Cohort assignment in the prospective study relied on participant-reported clinical history from a screening survey and a study questionnaire. Recovered participants in ImmuneRACE Cohort 3 were defined by two consecutive negative NP/OP PCR tests, clearance by a healthcare professional, or resolution of symptoms. In the prospective study, mobile phlebotomists collected whole blood, serum and a nasopharyngeal or oropharyngeal swab from each participant. Additional blood draws and questionnaires over a roughly two-month period could optionally be provided by prospective study participants. Prospective study blood samples were shipped either frozen or at room temperature before DNA extraction.

TCRbeta CDR3 regions were amplified from genomic DNA using the immunoSEQ Assay, a bias-controlled multiplex PCR. The authors' pipeline ran thus. The number of nucleated cells in each sample was estimated from the amplification of reference gene primers within the assay. To quantify the absolute abundance of each unique TCRbeta CDR3 rearrangement, sequence reads were collapsed and filtered. Productive Simpson clonality was computed per sample as the square root of Simpson's diversity index over productive rearrangements. TCRdb's version of the immuneACCESS table is confined to in-frame rearrangements and falls short of the full clone set. An unresolved V gene accounts for under half of the shortfall where checked; the remainder is of unknown origin. V, J and clone size derive from that table, while D and trimming were established from the DNA sequence. For this sample there are about 160,000 clones; under 90% appear just once. In total, the top ten clones hold around 3.2% of the sample.

The entry originates in a study of blood T cell repertoires in COVID-19 (dated by TCRdb to 2019 to 2021). Regarding the complete study: The collaborator samples originated in the United States, Italy and Spain and spanned the acute and convalescent phases of COVID-19. The prospective study material was composed of cDNA or gDNA derived from T cells, B-cell-depleted T cells, or PBMCs. Deeply sampled blood TCRbeta repertoires from subjects exposed to, actively infected with, or recovered from COVID-19 were included in the dataset. The repertoires were released in a freely available public database meant as a resource for research on the immune response to SARS-CoV-2. Samples came from the ongoing ImmuneRACE study (first 160 participants) plus 1,254 subjects from 6 global collaborators. The sample metadata nearly always contained a de-identified subject ID, COVID-19 status, age in years and sex. Where available, HLA class I and class II types were obtained from metadata supplied by the sample provider rather than from assay-based typing.

Study-wide findings and limitations: The amount of clinical and demographic metadata varied by source and participant and was provided uncurated.

The TCR comes from a woman aged 60-75 years who had recovered from COVID-19. This chain joins TRBV30 to TRBJ1-1, with 10 bases in between that match TRBD1. The sample consisted of PBMCs or T cells enriched from blood (not recorded which). The CDR3 has the sequence CASETGGRKNTEAFF. The DNA sequence is as follows: TGTGCCTCCGAGACAGGGGGCCGCAAGAACACTGAAGCTTTCTTT. The entire variable domain, with the stretches around the CDR3 drawn from the reference TRBV30 and TRBJ1-1 proteins, is SQTIHQWPATLVQPVGSPLSLECTVEGTSNPNLYWYRQAAGRGLQLLFYSVGIGQISSEVPQNLSASRPQDRQFILSSKKLLLSDSGFYLCASETGGRKNTEAFFGQGTRLTVV.